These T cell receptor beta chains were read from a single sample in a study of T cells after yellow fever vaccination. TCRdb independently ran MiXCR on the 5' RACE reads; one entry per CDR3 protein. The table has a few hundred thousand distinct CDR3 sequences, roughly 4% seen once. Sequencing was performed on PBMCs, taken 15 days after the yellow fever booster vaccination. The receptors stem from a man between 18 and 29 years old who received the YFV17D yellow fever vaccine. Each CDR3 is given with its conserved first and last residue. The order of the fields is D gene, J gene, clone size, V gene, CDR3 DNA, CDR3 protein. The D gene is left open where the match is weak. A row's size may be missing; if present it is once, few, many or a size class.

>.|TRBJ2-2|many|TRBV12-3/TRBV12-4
TGTGCCAGCAGTCCCCCGTCGGACACCGGGGAGCTGTTTTTT
CASSPPSDTGELFF
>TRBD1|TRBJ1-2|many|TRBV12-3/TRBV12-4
TGTGCCAGCAGTTCCCGCACAGGGGATCGGGGCTACACCTTC
CASSSRTGDRGYTF
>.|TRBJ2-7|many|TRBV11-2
TGTGCCAGCAGCGTAGGGTCGGGCCCTGCCTACGAGCAGTACTTC
CASSVGSGPAYEQYF
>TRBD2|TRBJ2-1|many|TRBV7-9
TGTGCCAGCAGCTTAGTTGCACTAGCGGGGGTACAGCAGTTCTTC
CASSLVALAGVQQFF
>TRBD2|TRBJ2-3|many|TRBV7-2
TGTGCCAGCAGCTTCTCTAGCGGTACTAGCACAGATACGCAGTATTTT
CASSFSSGTSTDTQYF
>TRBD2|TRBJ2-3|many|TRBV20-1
TGCAGTGCTAGGGGACTAGCGGGGGACTCAGATACGCAGTATTTT
CSARGLAGDSDTQYF
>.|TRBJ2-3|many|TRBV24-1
TGTGCCACCAGTGAACGCCAGGGGACAGATACGCAGTATTTT
CATSERQGTDTQYF
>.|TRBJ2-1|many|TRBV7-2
TGTGCCAGCAGCTTTCTCCACTCGACCTACAATGAGCAGTTCTTC
CASSFLHSTYNEQFF
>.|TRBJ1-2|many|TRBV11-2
TGTGCCAGCAGCCGGGGGATGAGTTGGGACAACTATGGCTACACCTTC
CASSRGMSWDNYGYTF
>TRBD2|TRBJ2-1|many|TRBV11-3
TGTGCCAGCAGCCCCGCTGGCGGGGGGGCGTATGAGCAGTTCTTC
CASSPAGGGAYEQFF
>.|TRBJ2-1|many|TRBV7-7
TGTGCCAGCAGCTTTAAGGCGGGGGCCGATGAGCAGTTCTTC
CASSFKAGADEQFF
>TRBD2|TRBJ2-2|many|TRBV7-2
TGTGCCAGCAGCTTAATCTCGGGACTAGCTTCCGGGGAGCTGTTTTTT
CASSLISGLASGELFF
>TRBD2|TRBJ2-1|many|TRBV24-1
TGTGCCACCAGTGATGCTAGCGGGGGATCCTACAATGAGCAGTTCTTC
CATSDASGGSYNEQFF
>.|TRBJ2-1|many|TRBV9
TGTGCCAGCAGCGCAGGAATAAACAATGAGCAGTTCTTC
CASSAGINNEQFF
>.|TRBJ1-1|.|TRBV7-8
TGTGCCAGCAAAAGGACAGAGACGAACACTGAAGCTTTCTTT
CASKRTETNTEAFF
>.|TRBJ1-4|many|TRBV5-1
TGCGCCAGCAGCCCCCTGGACACAACAACTAATGAAAAACTGTTTTTT
CASSPLDTTTNEKLFF
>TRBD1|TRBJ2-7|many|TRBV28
TGTGCCAGCACACTGCCGGGACAGGGGTCCTACGAGCAGTACTTC
CASTLPGQGSYEQYF
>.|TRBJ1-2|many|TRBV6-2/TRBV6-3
TGTGCCAGCAACGACCAGCGGGACACCCTTAAGGGGTATGGCTACACCTTC
CASNDQRDTLKGYGYTF
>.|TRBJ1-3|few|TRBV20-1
TGCAGTGCTAGAGTTGCAGGCGCCCTCTCTGGAAACACCATATATTTT
CSARVAGALSGNTIYF
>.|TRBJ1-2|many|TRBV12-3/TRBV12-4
TGTGCCAGCAGTTTTTGGGTGGGGGGGAGTTATGGCTACACCTTC
CASSFWVGGSYGYTF